This T cell receptor beta chain is from a study of blood T cell repertoires in COVID-19. Study-level information: Whether acute or convalescent, the COVID-19 samples came from the United States, Italy and Spain. The cDNA or gDNA used as material had been derived from T cells, B-cell-depleted T cells, or PBMCs.

The CDR3 consists of 13 residues. Trimming shortened V by 7 bases and J by 4 bases, and 11 bases separated the two germline ends. Germline CDR1 MNHNY, CDR2 SVGAGI (reference sequence). Method: immunoSEQ multiplex PCR; TCRdb's copy keeps in-frame clones and lacks some. The sample has about 160,000 clones, around 90% seen once; the top ten hold about 3.9%. This clone appeared a few times. The TCR was taken from a woman aged 55-69 years who had recovered from COVID-19. Specimen: peripheral blood. V gene TRBV6-6 combines with J gene TRBJ1-5; D is perhaps TRBD1 (5 bases). The CDR3 is CASTQGLNQPQHF. The CDR3 DNA follows: TGTGCCAGCACCCAGGGCCTGAATCAGCCCCAGCATTTT.